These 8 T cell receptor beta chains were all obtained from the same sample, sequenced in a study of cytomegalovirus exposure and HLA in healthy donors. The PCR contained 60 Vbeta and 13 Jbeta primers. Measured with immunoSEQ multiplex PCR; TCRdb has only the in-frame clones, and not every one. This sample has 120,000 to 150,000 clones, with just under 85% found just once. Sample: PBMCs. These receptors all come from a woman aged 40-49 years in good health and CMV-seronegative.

CDR3 sequence reads: CAISERPARGPGDTQYF. CDR3 DNA: TGTGCCATCAGTGAGAGGCCGGCCCGAGGGCCGGGAGATACGCAGTATTTT. The rearrangement joins TRBV10-3 to TRBJ2-3; weak D call: TRBD2 (5 bases). V lost 2 bases and J lost 5, with 20 bases in between. The CDR3 covers 17 residues. CDR1 ENHRY and CDR2 SYGVKD come from the germline V gene.

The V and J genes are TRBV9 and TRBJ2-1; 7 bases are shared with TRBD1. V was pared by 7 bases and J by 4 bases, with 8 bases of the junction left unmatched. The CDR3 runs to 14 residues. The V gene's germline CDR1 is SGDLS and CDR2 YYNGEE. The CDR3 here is CASGSGTAYNEQFF. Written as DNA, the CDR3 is TGTGCCAGCGGATCCGGGACAGCGTACAATGAGCAGTTCTTC.

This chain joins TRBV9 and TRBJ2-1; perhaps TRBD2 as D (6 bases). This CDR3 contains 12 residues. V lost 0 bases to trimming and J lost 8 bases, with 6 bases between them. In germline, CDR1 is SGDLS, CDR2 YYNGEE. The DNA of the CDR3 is TGTGCCAGCAGCGTAGCGGGGGATGAGCAGTTCTTC. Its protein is CASSVAGDEQFF. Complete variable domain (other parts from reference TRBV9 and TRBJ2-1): DSGVTQTPKHLITATGQRVTLRCSPRSGDLSVYWYQQSLDQGLQFLIQYYNGEERAKGNILERFSAQQFPDLHSELNLSSLELGDSALYFCASSVAGDEQFFGPGTRLTVL.

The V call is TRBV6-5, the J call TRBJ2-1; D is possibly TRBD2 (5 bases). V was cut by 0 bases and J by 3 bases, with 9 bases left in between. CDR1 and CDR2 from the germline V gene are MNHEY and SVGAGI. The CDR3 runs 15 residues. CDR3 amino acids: CASSYSSGLYNEQFF. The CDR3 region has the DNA TGTGCCAGCAGTTACTCGTCTGGACTCTACAATGAGCAGTTCTTC.

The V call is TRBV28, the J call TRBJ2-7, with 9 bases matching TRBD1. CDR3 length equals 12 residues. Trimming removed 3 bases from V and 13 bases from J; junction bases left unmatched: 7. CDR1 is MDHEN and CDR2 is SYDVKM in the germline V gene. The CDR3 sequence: CASSLGTGKTYF. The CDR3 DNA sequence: TGTGCCAGCAGTTTGGGGACAGGGAAAACTTACTTC. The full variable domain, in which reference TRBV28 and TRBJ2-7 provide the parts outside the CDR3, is DVKVTQSSRYLVKRTGEKVFLECVQDMDHENMFWYRQDPGLGLRLIYFSYDVKMKEKGDIPEGYSVSREKKERFSLILESASTNQTSMYLCASSLGTGKTYFGPGTRLTVT.

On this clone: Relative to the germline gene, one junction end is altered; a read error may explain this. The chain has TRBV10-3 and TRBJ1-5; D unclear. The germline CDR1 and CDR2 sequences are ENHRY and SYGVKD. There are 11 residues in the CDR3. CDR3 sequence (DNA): TGCACCCTGCGGGACAATCAGCCCCAGCATTTT. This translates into CTLRDNQPQHF.

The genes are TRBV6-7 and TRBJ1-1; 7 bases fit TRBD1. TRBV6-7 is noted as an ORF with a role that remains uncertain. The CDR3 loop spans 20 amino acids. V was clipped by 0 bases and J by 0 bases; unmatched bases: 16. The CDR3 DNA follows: TGTGCCAGCAGTTACTCGATCTCTCGGCAGGGGGTTTTGATGAACACTGAAGCTTTCTTT. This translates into CASSYSISRQGVLMNTEAFF.

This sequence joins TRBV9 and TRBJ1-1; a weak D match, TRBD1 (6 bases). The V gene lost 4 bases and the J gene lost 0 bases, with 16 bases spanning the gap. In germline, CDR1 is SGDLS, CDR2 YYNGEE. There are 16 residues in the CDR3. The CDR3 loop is CASSRTGQPMNTEAFF. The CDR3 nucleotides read TGTGCCAGCAGCCGTACTGGACAGCCAATGAACACTGAAGCTTTCTTT.